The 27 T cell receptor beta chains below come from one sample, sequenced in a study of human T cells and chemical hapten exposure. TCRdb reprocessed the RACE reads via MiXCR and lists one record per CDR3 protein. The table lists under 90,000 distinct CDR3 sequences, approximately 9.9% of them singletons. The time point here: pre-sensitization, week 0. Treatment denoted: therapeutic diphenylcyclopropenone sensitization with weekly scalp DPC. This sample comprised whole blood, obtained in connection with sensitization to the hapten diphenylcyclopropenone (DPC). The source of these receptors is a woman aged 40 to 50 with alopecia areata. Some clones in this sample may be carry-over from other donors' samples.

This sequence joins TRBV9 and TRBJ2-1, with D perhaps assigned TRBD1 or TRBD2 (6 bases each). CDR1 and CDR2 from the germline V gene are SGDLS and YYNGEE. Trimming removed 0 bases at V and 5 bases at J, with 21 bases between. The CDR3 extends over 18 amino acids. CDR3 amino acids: CASSVVFMGGTLNNEQFF. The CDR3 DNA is TGTGCCAGCAGCGTAGTGTTTATGGGGGGCACCCTTAACAATGAGCAGTTCTTC.

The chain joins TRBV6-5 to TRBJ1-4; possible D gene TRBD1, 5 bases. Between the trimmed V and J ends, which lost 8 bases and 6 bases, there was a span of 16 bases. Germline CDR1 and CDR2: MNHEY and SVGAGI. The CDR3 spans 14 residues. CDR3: CASSGPGGYEKLFF. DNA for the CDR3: TGTGCCAGCTCGGGACCTGGAGGGTATGAAAAACTGTTTTTT.

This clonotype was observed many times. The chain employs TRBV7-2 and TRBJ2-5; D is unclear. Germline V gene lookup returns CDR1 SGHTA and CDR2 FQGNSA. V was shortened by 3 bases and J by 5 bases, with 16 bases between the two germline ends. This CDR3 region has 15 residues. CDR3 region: CASSLGWGGRETQYF. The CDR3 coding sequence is TGTGCCAGCAGCTTGGGTTGGGGTGGTAGGGAGACCCAGTACTTC.

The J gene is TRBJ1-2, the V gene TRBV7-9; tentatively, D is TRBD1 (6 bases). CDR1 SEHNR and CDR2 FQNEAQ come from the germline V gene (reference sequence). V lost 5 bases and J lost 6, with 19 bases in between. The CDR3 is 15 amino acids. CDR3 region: CASSLPSRGQNGYTF. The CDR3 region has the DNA TGTGCCAGCAGCCTCCCCTCCAGGGGCCAAAATGGCTACACCTTC.

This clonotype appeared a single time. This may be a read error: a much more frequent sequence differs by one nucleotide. CDR3 sequence reads: CASSYKSNQPQHF. CDR3 sequence (DNA): TGTGCCAGCAGTTATAAAAGCAATCAGCCCCAGCATTTT. This rearrangement joins TRBV6-5 to TRBJ1-5; D remains unclear. Germline V gene sequence: CDR1 MNHEY, CDR2 SVGAGI. This CDR3 has 13 amino acids. The V and J ends lost 3 bases and 1 base respectively, with 4 bases between them.

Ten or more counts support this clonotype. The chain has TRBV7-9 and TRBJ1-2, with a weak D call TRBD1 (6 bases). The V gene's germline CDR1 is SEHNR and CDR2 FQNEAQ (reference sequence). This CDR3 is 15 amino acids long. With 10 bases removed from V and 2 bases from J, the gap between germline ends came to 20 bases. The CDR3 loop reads CATLPGGAGNYGYTF. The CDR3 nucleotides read TGTGCCACCCTGCCCGGGGGGGCAGGAAACTATGGCTACACCTTC.

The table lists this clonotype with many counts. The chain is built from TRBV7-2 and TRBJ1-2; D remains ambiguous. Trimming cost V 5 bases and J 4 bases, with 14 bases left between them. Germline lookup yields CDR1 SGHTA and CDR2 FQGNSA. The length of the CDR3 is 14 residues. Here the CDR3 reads CASSGGLGFYGYTF. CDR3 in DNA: TGTGCCAGCAGCGGAGGGTTGGGTTTCTATGGCTACACCTTC. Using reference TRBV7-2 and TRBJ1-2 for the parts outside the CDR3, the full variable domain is GAGVSQSPSNKVTEKGKDVELRCDPISGHTALYWYRQSLGQGLEFLIYFQGNSAPDKSGLPSDRFSAERTGGSVSTLTIQRTQQEDSAVYLCASSGGLGFYGYTFGSGTRLTVV.

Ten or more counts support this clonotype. This CDR3 reads CASGSSGGPDTQYF. For the CDR3, the DNA is TGTGCCAGCGGATCTAGCGGGGGCCCCGATACGCAGTATTTT. The rearrangement uses TRBV6-6 and TRBJ2-3, with 10 nucleotides matching TRBD2. Germline V lookup: CDR1 MNHNY, CDR2 SVGAGI (reference sequence). This CDR3 has 14 residues. The V segment lost 8 bases and the J segment 6 bases; nucleotides outside the gene matches: 8.

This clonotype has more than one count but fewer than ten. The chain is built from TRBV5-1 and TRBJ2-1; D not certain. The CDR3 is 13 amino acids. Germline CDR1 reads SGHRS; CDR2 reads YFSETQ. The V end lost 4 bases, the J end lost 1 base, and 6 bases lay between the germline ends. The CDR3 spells CASSRQSYNEQFF. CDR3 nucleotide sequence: TGCGCCAGCAGCCGTCAGTCCTACAATGAGCAGTTCTTC. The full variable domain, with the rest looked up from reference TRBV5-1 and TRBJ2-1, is KAGVTQTPRYLIKTRGQQVTLSCSPISGHRSVSWYQQTPGQGLQFLFEYFSETQRNKGNFPGRFSGRQFSNSRSEMNVSTLELGDSALYLCASSRQSYNEQFFGPGTRLTVL.

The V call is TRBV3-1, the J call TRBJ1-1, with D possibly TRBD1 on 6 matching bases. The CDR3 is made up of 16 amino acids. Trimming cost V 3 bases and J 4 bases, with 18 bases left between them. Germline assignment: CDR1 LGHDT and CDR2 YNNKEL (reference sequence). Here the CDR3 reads CASSHLDRLSPTEAFF. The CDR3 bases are TGTGCCAGCAGCCACCTCGACAGGCTCAGTCCCACTGAAGCTTTCTTT. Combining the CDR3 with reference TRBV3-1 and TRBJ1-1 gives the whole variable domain DTAVSQTPKYLVTQMGNDKSIKCEQNLGHDTMYWYKQDSKKFLKIMFSYNNKELIINETVPNRFSPKSPDKAHLNLHINSLELGDSAVYFCASSHLDRLSPTEAFFGQGTRLTVV.

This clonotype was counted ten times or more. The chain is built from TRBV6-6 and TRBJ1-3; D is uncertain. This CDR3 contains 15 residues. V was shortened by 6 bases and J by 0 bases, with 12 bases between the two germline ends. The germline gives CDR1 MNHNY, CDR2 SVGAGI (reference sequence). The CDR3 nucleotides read TGTGCCAGCAGAACCCTTTCCACCTCTGGAAACACCATATATTTT. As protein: CASRTLSTSGNTIYF.

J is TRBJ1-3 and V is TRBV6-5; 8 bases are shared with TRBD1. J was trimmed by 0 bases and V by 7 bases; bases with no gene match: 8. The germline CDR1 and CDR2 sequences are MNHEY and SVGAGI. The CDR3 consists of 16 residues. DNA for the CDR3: TGTGCCAGCATTTCAGGGGGCGTCCTCTCTGGAAACACCATATATTTT. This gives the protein CASISGGVLSGNTIYF.

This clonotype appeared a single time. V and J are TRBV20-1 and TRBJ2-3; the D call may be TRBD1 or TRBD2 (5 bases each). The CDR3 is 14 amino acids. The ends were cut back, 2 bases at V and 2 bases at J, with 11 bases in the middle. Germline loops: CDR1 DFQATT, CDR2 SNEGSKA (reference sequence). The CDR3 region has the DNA TGCAGTGCTAGAATCGGGACCAACACAGATACGCAGTATTTT. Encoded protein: CSARIGTNTDTQYF.

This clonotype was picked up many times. CDR3 nucleotides: TGCGCCAGCAGCTTGGCTTGGCCGAGGTCTAGCACAGATACGCAGTATTTT. This sequence encodes CASSLAWPRSSTDTQYF. This chain connects TRBV5-1 to TRBJ2-3; no clear D. V lost 0 bases and J lost 0, with 14 bases in between. The CDR3 is made up of 17 amino acids. CDR1 and CDR2 from the germline V gene are SGHRS and YFSETQ.

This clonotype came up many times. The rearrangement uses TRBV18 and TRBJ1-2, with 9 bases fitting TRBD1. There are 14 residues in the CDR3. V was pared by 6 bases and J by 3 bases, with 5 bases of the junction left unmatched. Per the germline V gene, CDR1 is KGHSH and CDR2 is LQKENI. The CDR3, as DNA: TGTGCCAGCTCGGAACAGGGGGCGGACTATGGCTACACCTTC. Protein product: CASSEQGADYGYTF.

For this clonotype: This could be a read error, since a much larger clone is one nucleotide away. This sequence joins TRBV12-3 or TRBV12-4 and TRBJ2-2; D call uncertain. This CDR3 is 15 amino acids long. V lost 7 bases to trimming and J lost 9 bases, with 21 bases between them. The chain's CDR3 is CASTARDAGAWELFF. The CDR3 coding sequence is TGTGCCAGCACCGCCCGAGACGCCGGCGCCTGGGAGCTGTTTTTT.

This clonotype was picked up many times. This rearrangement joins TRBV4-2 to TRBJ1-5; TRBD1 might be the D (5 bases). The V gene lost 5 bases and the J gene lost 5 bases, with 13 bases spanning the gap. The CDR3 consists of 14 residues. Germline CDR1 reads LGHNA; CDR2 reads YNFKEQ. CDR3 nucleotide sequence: TGTGCCAGCAGCGCGTCCGGGGCCGATCAGCCCCAGCATTTT. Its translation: CASSASGADQPQHF.

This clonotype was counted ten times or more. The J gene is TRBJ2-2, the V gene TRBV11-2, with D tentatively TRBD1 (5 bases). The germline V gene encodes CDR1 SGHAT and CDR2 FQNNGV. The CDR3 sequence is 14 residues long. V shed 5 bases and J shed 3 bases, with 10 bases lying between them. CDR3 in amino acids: CASSLRVDTGELFF. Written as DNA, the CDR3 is TGTGCCAGCAGCCTCAGGGTCGACACCGGGGAGCTGTTTTTT.

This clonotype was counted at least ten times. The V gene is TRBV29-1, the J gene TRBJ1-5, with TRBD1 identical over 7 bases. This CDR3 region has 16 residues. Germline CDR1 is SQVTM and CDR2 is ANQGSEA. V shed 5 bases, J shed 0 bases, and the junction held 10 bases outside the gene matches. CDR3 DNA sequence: TGCAGCGTTAGGACAGGAGGCGCGGATAGCAATCAGCCCCAGCATTTT. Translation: CSVRTGGADSNQPQHF.

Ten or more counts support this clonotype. The CDR3, as DNA: TGTGCCAGCAGCCCCAAGACACAGGGAGGCAATCAGCCCCAGCATTTT. Residues: CASSPKTQGGNQPQHF. The chain joins TRBV4-2 to TRBJ1-5; TRBD1 is a possible D gene (6 bases). This CDR3 has 16 residues. Deletions cut 4 bases from V and 2 bases from J, with 15 bases between. Germline V gives CDR1 LGHNA, CDR2 YNFKEQ.

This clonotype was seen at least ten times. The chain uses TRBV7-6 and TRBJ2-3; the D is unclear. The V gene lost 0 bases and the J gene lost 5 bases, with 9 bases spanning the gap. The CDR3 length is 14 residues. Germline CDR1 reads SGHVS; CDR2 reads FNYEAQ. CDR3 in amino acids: CASSLARLRDTQYF. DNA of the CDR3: TGTGCCAGCAGCTTAGCGCGGCTGAGAGATACGCAGTATTTT.

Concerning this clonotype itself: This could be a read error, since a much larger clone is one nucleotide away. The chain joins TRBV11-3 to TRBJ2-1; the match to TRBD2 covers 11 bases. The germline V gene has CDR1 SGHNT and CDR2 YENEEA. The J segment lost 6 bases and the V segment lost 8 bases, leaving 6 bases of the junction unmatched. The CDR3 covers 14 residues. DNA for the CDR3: TGTGCCAGCCGCTCGGGACTAGCGGTCAATGAGCAGTTCTTC. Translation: CASRSGLAVNEQFF. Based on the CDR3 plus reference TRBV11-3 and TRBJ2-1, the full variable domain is EAGVVQSPRYKIIEKKQPVAFWCNPISGHNTLYWYLQNLGQGPELLIRYENEEAVDDSQLPKDRFSAERLKGVDSTLKIQPAELGDSAVYLCASRSGLAVNEQFFGPGTRLTVL.

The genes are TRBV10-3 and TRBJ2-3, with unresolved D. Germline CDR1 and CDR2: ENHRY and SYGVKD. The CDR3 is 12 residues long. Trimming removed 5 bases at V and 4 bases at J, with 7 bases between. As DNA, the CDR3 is TGTGCCATCAGTCCAGGTCCAGATACGCAGTATTTT. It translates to CAISPGPDTQYF.

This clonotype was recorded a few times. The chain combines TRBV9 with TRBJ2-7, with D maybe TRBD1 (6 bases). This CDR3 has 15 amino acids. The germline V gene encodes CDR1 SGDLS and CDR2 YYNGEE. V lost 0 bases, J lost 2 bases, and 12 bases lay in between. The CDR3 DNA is TGTGCCAGCAGCGTAGAACCAGGGGCTGCCTACGAGCAGTACTTC. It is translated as CASSVEPGAAYEQYF.

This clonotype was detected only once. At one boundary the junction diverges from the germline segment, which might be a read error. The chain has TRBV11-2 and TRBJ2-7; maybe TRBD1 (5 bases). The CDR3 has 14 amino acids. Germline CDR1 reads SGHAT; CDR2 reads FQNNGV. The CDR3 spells CASNLAAREYEQYF. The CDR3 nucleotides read TGTGCCAGCAACTTAGCTGCCAGGGAATACGAGCAGTACTTC.

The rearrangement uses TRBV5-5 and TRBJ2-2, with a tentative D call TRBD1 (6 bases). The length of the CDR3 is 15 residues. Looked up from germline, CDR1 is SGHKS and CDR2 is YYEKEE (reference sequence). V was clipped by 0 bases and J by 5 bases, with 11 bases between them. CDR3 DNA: TGTGCCAGCAGCTTGGGGGGGCCTGGAACCGGGGAGCTGTTTTTT. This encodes CASSLGGPGTGELFF.

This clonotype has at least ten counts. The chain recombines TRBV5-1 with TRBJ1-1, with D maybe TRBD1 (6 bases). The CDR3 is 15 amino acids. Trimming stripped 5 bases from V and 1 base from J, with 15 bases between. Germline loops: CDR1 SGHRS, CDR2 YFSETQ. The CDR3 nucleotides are TGCGCCAGCAGAGTAATCAGGGGAACGAACACTGAAGCTTTCTTT. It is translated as CASRVIRGTNTEAFF.